Following are 5 T cell receptor beta chains from one sample sequenced in a study of cytomegalovirus exposure and HLA in healthy donors. Use of 60 Vbeta and 13 Jbeta primers characterized the PCR. Method: immunoSEQ multiplex PCR; TCRdb's copy keeps in-frame clones and lacks some. This table has over 70,000 clones, about 66% appearing once. The source material was PBMCs. These receptors originate from a man aged 25-40 years in good health and CMV-seronegative.

This clone was picked up a small number of times. The rearrangement joins TRBV6-4 to TRBJ2-3; TRBD1 agrees at 10 bases. The CDR3 is 15 residues long. Trimming took 2 bases from V and 1 from J; bases not matched to a gene: 0. Germline-derived CDR1 and CDR2 are MRHNA and SNTAGT. CDR3 in DNA: TGTGCCAGCAGTGACGGGACAGGGGGCACAGATACGCAGTATTTT. Its translation is CASSDGTGGTDTQYF.

This clone came up once. The CDR3 DNA sequence: TGTGCCAGCAGTTATAGGACAATCTCCACTGAAGCTTTCTTT. Translated, it gives CASSYRTISTEAFF. The chain has TRBV6-6 and TRBJ1-1; the D gene is possibly TRBD1 (5 bases). Germline loops: CDR1 MNHNY, CDR2 SVGAGI (reference sequence). The CDR3 contains 14 residues. Trimming removed 3 bases at V and 4 bases at J, with 12 bases between.

The chain is built from TRBV5-1 and TRBJ1-5; a possible D gene is TRBD1 (5 bases). Per germline, CDR1 SGHRS and CDR2 YFSETQ. This CDR3 has 15 residues. V was cut by 0 bases and J by 3 bases, with 10 bases left in between. The CDR3 DNA reads as TGCGCCAGCAGCTTGGGGGGCAGCAACAATCAGCCCCAGCATTTT. It is translated as CASSLGGSNNQPQHF.

DNA for the CDR3: TGTGCCTGGAGTGTACAACAGGGGGCAGGGAGCACTGAAGCTTTCTTT. Translated, it gives CAWSVQQGAGSTEAFF. The chain couples TRBV30 to TRBJ1-1; 9 bases are shared with TRBD1. This CDR3 region has 16 residues. CDR1 is GTSNPN, CDR2 SVGIG, per germline (reference sequence). Germline trimming cut 0 bases from V and 4 bases from J; bases unmatched to any gene: 9.

The CDR3 spells CAISGTDEAFF. DNA of the CDR3: TGTGCCATCAGCGGGACAGATGAAGCTTTCTTT. J is TRBJ1-1 and V is TRBV10-3; TRBD1 aligns across 7 bases. Germline CDR1 ENHRY, CDR2 SYGVKD. V shed 6 bases, J shed 7 bases, and the junction held 2 bases outside the gene matches. The CDR3 has 11 residues.